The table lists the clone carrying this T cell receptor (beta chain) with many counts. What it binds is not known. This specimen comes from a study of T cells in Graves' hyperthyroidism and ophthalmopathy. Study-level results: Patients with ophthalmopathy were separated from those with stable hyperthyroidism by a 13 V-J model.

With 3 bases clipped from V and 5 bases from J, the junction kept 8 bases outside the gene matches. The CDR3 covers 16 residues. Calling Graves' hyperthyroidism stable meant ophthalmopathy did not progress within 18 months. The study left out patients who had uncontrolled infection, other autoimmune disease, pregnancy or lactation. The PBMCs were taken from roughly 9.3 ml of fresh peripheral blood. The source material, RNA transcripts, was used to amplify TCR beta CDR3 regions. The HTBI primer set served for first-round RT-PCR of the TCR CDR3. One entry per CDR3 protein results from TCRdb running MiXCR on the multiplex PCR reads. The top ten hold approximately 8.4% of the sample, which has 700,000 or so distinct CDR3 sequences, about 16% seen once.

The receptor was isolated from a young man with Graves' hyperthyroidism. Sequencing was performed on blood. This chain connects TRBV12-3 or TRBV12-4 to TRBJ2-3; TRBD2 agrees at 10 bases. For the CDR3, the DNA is TGTGCCAGCAGTTTCTCGAGCGGGAGGGCCAAAGATACGCAGTATTTT. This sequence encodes CASSFSSGRAKDTQYF.